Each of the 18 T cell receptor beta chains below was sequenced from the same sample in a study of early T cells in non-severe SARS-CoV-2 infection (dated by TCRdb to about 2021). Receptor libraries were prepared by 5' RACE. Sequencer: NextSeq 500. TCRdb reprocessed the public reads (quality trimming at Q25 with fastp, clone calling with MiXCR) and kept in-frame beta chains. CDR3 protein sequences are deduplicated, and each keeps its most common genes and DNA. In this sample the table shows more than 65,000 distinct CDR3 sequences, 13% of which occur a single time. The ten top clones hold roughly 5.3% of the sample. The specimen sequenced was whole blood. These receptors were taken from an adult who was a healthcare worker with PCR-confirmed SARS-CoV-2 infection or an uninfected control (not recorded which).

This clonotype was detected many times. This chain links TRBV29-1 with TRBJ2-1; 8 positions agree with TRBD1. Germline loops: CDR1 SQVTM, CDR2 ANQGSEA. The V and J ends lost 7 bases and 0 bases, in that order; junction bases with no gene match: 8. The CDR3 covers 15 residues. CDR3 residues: CSGIGDRSSYNEQFF. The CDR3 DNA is TGCAGCGGGATCGGGGACAGGAGCTCCTACAATGAGCAGTTCTTC.

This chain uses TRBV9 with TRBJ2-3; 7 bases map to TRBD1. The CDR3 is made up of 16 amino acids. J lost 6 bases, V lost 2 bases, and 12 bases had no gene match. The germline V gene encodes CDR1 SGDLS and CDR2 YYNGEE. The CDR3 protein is CASSVSGTGVGDTQYF. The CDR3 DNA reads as TGTGCCAGCAGCGTTTCTGGAACAGGGGTCGGGGATACGCAGTATTTT.

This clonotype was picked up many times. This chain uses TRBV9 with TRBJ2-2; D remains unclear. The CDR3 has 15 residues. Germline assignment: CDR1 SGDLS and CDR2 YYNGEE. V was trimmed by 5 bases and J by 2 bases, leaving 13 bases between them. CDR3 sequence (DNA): TGTGCCAGCAGTCTCGTGGGCACTAACACCGGGGAGCTGTTTTTT. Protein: CASSLVGTNTGELFF.

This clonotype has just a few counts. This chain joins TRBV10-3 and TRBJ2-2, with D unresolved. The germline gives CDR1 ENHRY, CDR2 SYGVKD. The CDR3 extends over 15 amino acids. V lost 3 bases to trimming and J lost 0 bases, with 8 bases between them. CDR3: CAISDMTANTGELFF. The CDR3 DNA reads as TGTGCCATCAGTGATATGACCGCGAACACCGGGGAGCTGTTTTTT.

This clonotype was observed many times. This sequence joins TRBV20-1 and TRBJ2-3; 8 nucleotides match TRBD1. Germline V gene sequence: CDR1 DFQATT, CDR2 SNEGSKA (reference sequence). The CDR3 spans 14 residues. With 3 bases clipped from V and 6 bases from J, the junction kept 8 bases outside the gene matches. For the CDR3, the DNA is TGCAGTGCTAGGTACACAGGGGGATTGGATACGCAGTATTTT. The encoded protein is CSARYTGGLDTQYF.

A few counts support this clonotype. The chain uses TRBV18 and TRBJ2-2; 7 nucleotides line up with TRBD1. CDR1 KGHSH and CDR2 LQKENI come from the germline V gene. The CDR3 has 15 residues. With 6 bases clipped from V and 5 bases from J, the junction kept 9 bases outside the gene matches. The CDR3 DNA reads TGTGCCAGCTCCCAGGGACAGCGGAGTACCGGGGAGCTGTTTTTT. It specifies CASSQGQRSTGELFF.

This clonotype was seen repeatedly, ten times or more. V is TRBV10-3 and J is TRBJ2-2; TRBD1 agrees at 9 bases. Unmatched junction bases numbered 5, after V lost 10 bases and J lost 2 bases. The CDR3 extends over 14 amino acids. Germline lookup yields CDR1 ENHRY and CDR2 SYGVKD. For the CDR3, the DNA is TGTGCCAGCTCGGGACAGGGTAACACCGGGGAGCTGTTTTTT. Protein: CASSGQGNTGELFF.

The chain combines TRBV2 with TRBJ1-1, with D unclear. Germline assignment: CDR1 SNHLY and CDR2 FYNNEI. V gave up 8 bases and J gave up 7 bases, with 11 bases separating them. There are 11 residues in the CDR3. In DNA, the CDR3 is TGTGCCAGCGGGAGACAAGTTGAAGCTTTCTTT. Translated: CASGRQVEAFF.

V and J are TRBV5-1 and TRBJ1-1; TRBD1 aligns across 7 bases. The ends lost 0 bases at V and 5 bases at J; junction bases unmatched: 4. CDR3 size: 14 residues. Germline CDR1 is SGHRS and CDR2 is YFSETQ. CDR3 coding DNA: TGCGCCAGCAGCTTGGACAGGGGAGAGACTGAAGCTTTCTTT. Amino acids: CASSLDRGETEAFF.

The CDR3 is CASSLRGANVLTF. CDR3 in DNA: TGTGCCAGCAGTTTAAGGGGGGCCAACGTCCTGACTTTC. The chain uses TRBV12-3 or TRBV12-4 and TRBJ2-6, with unresolved D. Between the trimmed V and J ends, which lost 2 bases and 4 bases, there was a span of 3 bases. The CDR3 is made up of 13 amino acids.

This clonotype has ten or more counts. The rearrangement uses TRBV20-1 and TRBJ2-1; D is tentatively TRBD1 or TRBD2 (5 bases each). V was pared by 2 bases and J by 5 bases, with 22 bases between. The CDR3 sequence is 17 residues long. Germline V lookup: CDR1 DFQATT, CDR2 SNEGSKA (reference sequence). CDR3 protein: CSARRDPLGRENNEQFF. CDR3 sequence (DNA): TGCAGTGCTAGAAGAGACCCGTTGGGCAGGGAGAACAATGAGCAGTTCTTC.

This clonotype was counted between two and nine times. This CDR3 reads CASSLNRAPKSPLHF. CDR3 bases: TGTGCCAGCAGCTTAAACAGGGCCCCCAAATCACCCCTCCACTTT. This chain connects TRBV9 to TRBJ1-6; possible D gene TRBD1, 6 bases. CDR3 length equals 15 residues. Germline loops: CDR1 SGDLS, CDR2 YYNGEE. V dropped 4 bases and J dropped 10 bases, with 18 bases sitting between them.

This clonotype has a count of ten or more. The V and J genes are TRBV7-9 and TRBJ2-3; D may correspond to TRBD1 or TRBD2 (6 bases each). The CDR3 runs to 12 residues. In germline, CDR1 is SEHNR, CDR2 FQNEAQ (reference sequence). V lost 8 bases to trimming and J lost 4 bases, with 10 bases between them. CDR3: CASARGADTQYF. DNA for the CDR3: TGTGCCAGCGCGAGGGGGGCAGATACGCAGTATTTT. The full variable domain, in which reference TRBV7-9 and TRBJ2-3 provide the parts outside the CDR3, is DTGVSQNPRHKITKRGQNVTFRCDPISEHNRLYWYRQTLGQGPEFLTYFQNEAQLEKSRLLSDRFSAERPKGSFSTLEIQRTEQGDSAMYLCASARGADTQYFGPGTRLTVL.

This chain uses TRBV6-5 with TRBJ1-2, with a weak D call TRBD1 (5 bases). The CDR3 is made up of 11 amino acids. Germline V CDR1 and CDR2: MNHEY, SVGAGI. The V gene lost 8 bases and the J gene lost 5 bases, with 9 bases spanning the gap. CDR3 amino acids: CASVGPYGYTF. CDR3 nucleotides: TGTGCCAGCGTGGGGCCTTATGGCTACACCTTC.

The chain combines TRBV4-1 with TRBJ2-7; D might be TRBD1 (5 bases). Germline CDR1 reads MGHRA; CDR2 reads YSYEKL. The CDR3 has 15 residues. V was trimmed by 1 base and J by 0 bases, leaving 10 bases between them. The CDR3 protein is CASSQGRQPSYEQYF. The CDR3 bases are TGCGCCAGCAGCCAAGGTAGACAGCCCTCCTACGAGCAGTACTTC.

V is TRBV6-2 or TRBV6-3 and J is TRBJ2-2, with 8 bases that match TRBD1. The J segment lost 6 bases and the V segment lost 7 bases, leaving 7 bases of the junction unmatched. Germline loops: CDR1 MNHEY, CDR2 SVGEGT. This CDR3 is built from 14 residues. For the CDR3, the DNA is TGTGCCAGCAACGGACAGGGTGGATCCGGGGAGCTGTTTTTT. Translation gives CASNGQGGSGELFF.

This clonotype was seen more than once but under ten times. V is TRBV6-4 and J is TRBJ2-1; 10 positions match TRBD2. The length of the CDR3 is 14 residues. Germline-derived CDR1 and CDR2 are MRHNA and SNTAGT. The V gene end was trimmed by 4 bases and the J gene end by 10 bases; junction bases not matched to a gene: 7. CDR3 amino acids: CASSALAGDGEQFF. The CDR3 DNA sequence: TGTGCCAGCAGTGCCCTAGCGGGGGATGGGGAGCAGTTCTTC.

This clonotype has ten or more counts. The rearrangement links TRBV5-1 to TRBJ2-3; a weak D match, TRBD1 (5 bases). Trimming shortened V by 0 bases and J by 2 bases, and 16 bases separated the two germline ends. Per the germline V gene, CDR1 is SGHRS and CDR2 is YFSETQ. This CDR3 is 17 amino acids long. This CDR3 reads CASSLVGLERYTDTQYF. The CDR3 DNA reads TGCGCCAGCAGCTTGGTGGGGCTAGAGAGATACACAGATACGCAGTATTTT.